A single sample gave rise to the 11 T cell receptor beta chains below, sequenced in a study of blood T cells in healthy people across ages. The use of a sample-barcoded 5' primer and a J-beta primer mix characterized a second PCR of roughly 6 to 12 cycles. Using its own MiXCR run on the 5' RACE reads, TCRdb lists one record per CDR3 protein. The sample has approximately 960,000 distinct CDR3 sequences, almost 30% seen once. A further study also used this sample, focusing on T cells of mothers and their children.

The sequenced sample was blood. The receptor source for this set is a woman aged 35 to 49 in good health.

In regard to this clonotype: One end of the junction varies from germline; a read error may be responsible. The chain uses TRBV7-6 and TRBJ1-1; possible D gene TRBD1, 5 bases. CDR3 length equals 15 residues. CDR1 is SGHVS and CDR2 is FNYEAQ in the germline V gene. The CDR3 nucleotides read TGTGCCAGTAGCTCCAGGGCCGACTCGAACACTGAAGCTTTCTTT. Its protein is CASSSRADSNTEAFF.

The V gene is TRBV11-2, the J gene TRBJ2-1, with TRBD2 matching over 8 bases. The CDR3 consists of 14 residues. Germline V gene data show CDR1 as SGHAT and CDR2 as FQNNGV. V was pared by 4 bases and J by 7 bases, with 6 bases of the junction left unmatched. The CDR3 DNA is TGTGCCAGCAGCTGGGGACTAGTTGGGAATGAGCAGTTCTTC. Amino acid sequence: CASSWGLVGNEQFF.

This clonotype was counted many times. The chain combines TRBV28 with TRBJ1-2; 7 bases line up with TRBD1. Germline loops: CDR1 MDHEN, CDR2 SYDVKM. V shed 3 bases and J 5 bases; nucleotides not matched to a gene: 9. The CDR3 runs to 15 residues. The CDR3 region has the DNA TGTGCCAGCAGTTTTCCCAGACAGGGAGGATATGGCTACACCTTC. Protein: CASSFPRQGGYGYTF.

In regard to this clonotype: The junction and the germline gene differ at one end; a read error may be behind it. This chain links TRBV6-5 with TRBJ1-4; a possible D gene is TRBD1 (6 bases). Germline CDR1 reads MNHEY; CDR2 reads SVGAGI. CDR3 length equals 14 residues. The CDR3 region has the DNA TGTGTCAGCCAAAAACAGGGAGCTAATGAAAAACGGTTTTTT. Its protein is CVSQKQGANEKRFF.

This clonotype was counted ten times or more. V and J are TRBV12-3 or TRBV12-4 and TRBJ2-3; D unclear. The V gene lost 4 bases and the J gene lost 4 bases, with 12 bases spanning the gap. The CDR3 runs 14 residues. CDR3 nucleotide sequence: TGTGCCAGCAGTTCCTCCCCTCACCCAGATACGCAGTATTTT. This codes for CASSSSPHPDTQYF.

This clonotype was recorded at least ten times. This sequence joins TRBV11-2 and TRBJ1-2, with 7 bases identical to TRBD1. The CDR3 is 13 amino acids. With V trimmed by 5 bases and J by 2 bases, 2 bases remained unmatched. From germline, CDR1 is SGHAT and CDR2 FQNNGV. DNA of the CDR3: TGTGCCAGCAGCAAGGGACAGAACTATGGCTACACCTTC. Its protein is CASSKGQNYGYTF.

This clonotype was counted at least ten times. This rearrangement joins TRBV7-2 to TRBJ2-7; the D gene is possibly TRBD1 (5 bases). This CDR3 has 15 residues. The germline V gene encodes CDR1 SGHTA and CDR2 FQGNSA. V was pared by 2 bases and J by 1 base, with 12 bases between. The DNA of the CDR3 is TGTGCCAGCAGCTTAAGGGCAGCAGGGTCCTACGAGCAGTACTTC. Residues: CASSLRAAGSYEQYF.

There are a few counts of this clonotype. The CDR3 spells CASSLIPGHRETQYF. The CDR3 coding sequence is TGTGCCAGCAGCCTGATTCCGGGACATCGAGAGACCCAGTACTTC. This rearrangement joins TRBV14 to TRBJ2-5; D may be TRBD1 (6 bases). Germline lookup yields CDR1 SGHDN and CDR2 FVKESK. V gave up 4 bases and J gave up 4 bases, with 16 bases separating them. The CDR3 is made up of 15 amino acids.

CDR3 region: CASSLAAQGEQYF. The CDR3 nucleotides are TGTGCCAGCAGCTTAGCGGCACAAGGCGAGCAGTACTTC. The chain uses TRBV7-2 and TRBJ2-4, with unresolved D. The DNA end lines up better with TRBJ2-7; the J call may be wrong. CDR3 length: 13 residues. Germline V gene data show CDR1 as SGHTA and CDR2 as FQGNSA.

This clonotype was seen a handful of times. The chain recombines TRBV2 with TRBJ1-6; a weak D match, TRBD1 (6 bases). Trimming pared 5 bases from V and 10 bases from J, leaving 12 bases between. The germline V gene encodes CDR1 SNHLY and CDR2 FYNNEI. The CDR3 loop spans 13 amino acids. The CDR3 reads CASSRSGASPLHF. For the CDR3, the DNA is TGTGCCAGCAGTCGTTCAGGGGCCTCACCCCTCCACTTT.

CDR3 nucleotides: TGCAGTGCTAGGGTCTGGGGGGGGGGATACAATGAGCAGTTCTTC. It codes for CSARVWGGGYNEQFF. V is TRBV20-1 and J is TRBJ2-1, with 7 nucleotides matching TRBD2. Trimming cost V 3 bases and J 4 bases; bases outside gene matches: 9. The germline V gene has CDR1 DFQATT and CDR2 SNEGSKA (reference sequence). This CDR3 has 15 residues.